Listed below are T cell receptor beta chains from one sample, sequenced in a study of cytomegalovirus exposure and HLA in healthy donors. Method: immunoSEQ multiplex PCR; TCRdb's copy keeps in-frame clones and lacks some. The sample has under 55,000 clones; about three quarters are singletons. Sequencing was carried out using PBMCs. These TCRs come from a man in his thirties or forties in good health and CMV-seropositive. Both conserved end residues are part of each CDR3. A D gene is named only where the DNA matches it firmly. Not all rows give a size; the values are once, few, many and, for expanded clones, a class.

>.|TRBV6-1|.|TRBJ1-4|14
CASSDGRRNEKLFF
TGTGCCAGCAGTGACGGCCGGAGGAATGAAAAACTGTTTTTT
>.|TRBV13|TRBD2|TRBJ2-2|17
CASSSGLAGGYTGELFF
TGTGCCAGCAGCTCTGGACTAGCGGGGGGGTACACCGGGGAGCTGTTTTTT
>.|TRBV6-1|.|TRBJ1-1|16
CASSAGTQLRNTEAFF
TGTGCCAGCAGTGCGGGGACACAGCTCAGAAACACTGAAGCTTTCTTT
>.|TRBV6-1|.|TRBJ2-1|11
CASSDGVTQFF
TGTGCCAGCAGTGACGGGGTCACGCAGTTCTTC
>.|TRBV5-6|.|TRBJ2-4|15
CASSPRGLAKNIQYF
TGTGCCAGCAGCCCTAGGGGGTTAGCCAAAAACATTCAGTACTTC
>.|TRBV5-1|TRBD1|TRBJ2-5|14
CASSQGQGMETQYF
TGCGCCAGCAGCCAGGGACAGGGGATGGAGACCCAGTACTTC
>once|TRBV11-3|TRBD1|TRBJ1-1|15
CASSLTGTGGTEAFF
TGTGCCAGCAGCTTAACCGGGACAGGGGGCACTGAAGCTTTCTTT
>many|TRBV7-9|TRBD1|TRBJ2-2|15
CASSQGQGNTGELFF
TGTGCCAGCAGCCAAGGACAGGGGAACACCGGGGAGCTGTTTTTT
>.|TRBV10-3|TRBD1|TRBJ2-2|15
CAISEKRQGAGELFF
TGTGCCATCAGTGAGAAGAGACAGGGAGCCGGGGAGCTGTTTTTT
>.|TRBV14|TRBD1|TRBJ2-7|14
CASSKQGASYEQYF
TGTGCCAGCAGCAAGCAGGGGGCCAGCTACGAGCAGTACTTC
>.|TRBV5-4|TRBD1|TRBJ2-2|14
CASSPGQGTGELFF
TGTGCCAGCAGCCCGGGACAGGGCACCGGGGAGCTGTTTTTT
>.|TRBV19|.|TRBJ2-3|14
CASSFVYGTDTQYF
TGTGCCAGTAGTTTCGTCTACGGGACAGATACGCAGTATTTT
>.|TRBV18|.|TRBJ1-4|14
CASSPRRVGEKLFF
TGTGCCAGCTCACCACGCAGGGTAGGGGAAAAACTGTTTTTT
>.|TRBV2|TRBD1|TRBJ1-1|14
CASSDRGAKTEAFF
TGTGCCAGCAGTGACAGGGGGGCGAAAACTGAAGCTTTCTTT
>few|TRBV5-6|.|TRBJ2-7|14
CASSLYGNPYEQYF
TGTGCCAGCAGCTTGTACGGGAACCCTTACGAGCAGTACTTC
>.|TRBV29-1|TRBD1|TRBJ1-6|17
CSVRPSRTGRGNSPLHF
TGCAGCGTCCGCCCCTCGAGGACAGGGCGCGGGAATTCACCCCTCCACTTT
>.|TRBV5-1|.|TRBJ2-7|14
CASSSGTLTYEQYF
TGCGCCAGCAGCTCCGGGACACTCACCTACGAGCAGTACTTC
>.|TRBV7-8|TRBD2|TRBJ2-3|19
CASSPLLAGATASTDTQYF
TGTGCCAGCAGCCCCTTACTAGCGGGGGCCACCGCTAGCACAGATACGCAGTATTTT
>.|TRBV6-6|.|TRBJ1-2|15
CASSPDGGPVRGYTF
TGTGCCAGCAGCCCGGACGGGGGGCCCGTTAGAGGCTACACCTTC
>few|TRBV6-5|TRBD1|TRBJ1-5|14
CATGTGANNQPQHF
TGTGCCACCGGGACAGGGGCTAACAATCAGCCCCAGCATTTT
>.|TRBV6-1|TRBD1|TRBJ1-6|13
CASTGTGGSPLHF
TGTGCCAGCACCGGGACAGGGGGATCACCCCTCCACTTT
>.|TRBV2|TRBD1|TRBJ1-2|14
CASSDGQGARGYTF
TGTGCCAGCAGTGATGGCCAGGGGGCGAGAGGCTACACCTTC
>.|TRBV7-2|.|TRBJ1-4|15
CASSLILARGEKLFF
TGTGCCAGCAGCCTCATCTTGGCAAGGGGGGAAAAACTGTTTTTT
>.|TRBV19|.|TRBJ2-2|14
CASSGVANTGELFF
TGTGCCAGTAGTGGAGTCGCGAACACCGGGGAGCTGTTTTTT
>.|TRBV7-9|TRBD1|TRBJ2-4|17
CASSLVSDRVPKNIQYF
TGTGCCAGCAGCTTAGTCTCGGACAGGGTCCCCAAAAACATTCAGTACTTC
>.|TRBV28|TRBD1|TRBJ2-1|16
CASSLRQGRGSTAQFF
TGTGCCAGCAGTTTACGACAGGGTAGGGGATCTACGGCGCAGTTCTTC
>.|TRBV7-9|.|TRBJ1-3|15
CASSLYGDSGNTIYF
TGTGCCAGCAGCTTGTACGGGGACTCTGGAAACACCATATATTTT
>.|TRBV9|.|TRBJ1-1|14
CASSWDTLGTEAFF
TGTGCCAGCAGCTGGGACACCCTTGGGACTGAAGCTTTCTTT
>.|TRBV6-1|TRBD2|TRBJ2-7|17
CASSGSGGVFLTYEQYF
TGTGCCAGCAGTGGGAGCGGGGGCGTATTTCTCACCTACGAGCAGTACTTC